This T cell receptor beta chain came from a study of cytomegalovirus exposure and HLA in healthy donors. Study-wide results and caveats: Per published accounts, TCR beta sequences correctly predicted the HLA-A and HLA-B alleles of most subjects.

The CDR3 contains 13 residues. Germline V gene lookup returns CDR1 ENHRY and CDR2 SYGVKD. Between the trimmed V and J ends, which lost 8 bases and 10 bases, there was a span of 18 bases. As for the donors, each was a healthy bone marrow donor. This clone occurred a few times. What it binds is unknown. The study ran its PCR with 60 Vbeta and 13 Jbeta primers. As originally analysed: The authors later counted some 76 million unique TCR beta chains, roughly 10 million of them shared. Assay: immunoSEQ multiplex PCR; the TCRdb copy retains only in-frame clones and omits some. V, J and clone size are taken as reported in that table, and D and trimming were inferred from the DNA itself. This table has around 150,000 clones, roughly 70% appearing once.

The V call is TRBV10-3, the J call TRBJ2-1; D gene ambiguous. Sequencing used PBMCs. The sequence was obtained from a human donor in good health. The CDR3 bases are TGTGCCATCGCGACTCTCCAACAATCCGAGCAGTTCTTC. As protein: CAIATLQQSEQFF.